This TCR beta chain emerged from a study of CD8+ T cells in alopecia areata. Reverse transcription of extracted RNA yielded cDNA, which provided the sequencing template. Generated by immunoSEQ multiplex PCR, the TCRdb table keeps only in-frame clones and is missing some. The table includes some 200,000 clones, 55% to 70% detected once. As for treatment: oral pan-JAK inhibitor, 5-10 mg twice daily. CDR1 is SGDLS, CDR2 YYNGEE, per germline. The CDR3 loop spans 17 amino acids. V lost 0 bases and J lost 8; bases outside the gene matches: 15. The source of this sequence is a human donor with alopecia areata. The V call is TRBV9, the J call TRBJ1-2; TRBD1 matches 8 bases. This material consisted of CD4+ T cells sorted from blood, taken at week 4, from a patient treated with tofacitinib. The CDR3, as DNA: TGTGCCAGCAGCGTAGCCCCGCGACAGGGGCTCCAGGGGGGCTACACCTTC. Encoded protein: CASSVAPRQGLQGGYTF.